These 5 T cell receptor beta chains were all obtained from the same sample, sequenced in a study of human T cells and chemical hapten exposure. Documented time point: patch test 2, 6 weeks after DPC sensitization. Documented treatment: therapeutic diphenylcyclopropenone sensitization with weekly scalp DPC. TCRdb processed the RACE reads anew with MiXCR; each CDR3 protein has one entry. The sample carries 360,000 or so distinct CDR3 sequences, about 6% recorded once. The source was whole blood, collected in connection with sensitization to the hapten diphenylcyclopropenone (DPC). Source of these receptors: a woman between 18 and 29 years old with alopecia areata. Some clones in this sample may be carry-over from other donors' samples.

This clonotype has more than one count but fewer than ten. The chain is built from TRBV11-2 and TRBJ2-1; D may be TRBD2 (5 bases). Germline V gene sequence: CDR1 SGHAT, CDR2 FQNNGV. V lost 4 bases, J lost 0 bases, and 19 bases lay in between. CDR3 length: 18 residues. CDR3 DNA sequence: TGTGCCAGCAGCTCCCTACGGGATTCGCGGAGCTCCTACAATGAGCAGTTCTTC. Translating gives CASSSLRDSRSSYNEQFF.

This clonotype has only a few counts. In nucleotides, the CDR3 is TGTGCCAGCAGCTTACAGATACAAGAGACCCAGTACTTC. It specifies CASSLQIQETQYF. This chain joins TRBV12-3 or TRBV12-4 and TRBJ2-5; no clear D. The germline V and J ends were trimmed by 6 bases and 2 bases, with 10 bases remaining between them. The length of the CDR3 is 13 residues.

This clonotype was seen a few times. This rearrangement joins TRBV7-2 to TRBJ1-4; D not certain. CDR3 length equals 16 residues. Trimming took 5 bases from V and 5 from J, leaving 18 bases between them. Germline values: CDR1 SGHTA, CDR2 FQGNSA. CDR3 sequence: CASSQSPLRGNEKLFF. The CDR3 region has the DNA TGTGCCAGCAGCCAATCGCCATTAAGAGGGAATGAAAAACTGTTTTTT.

This clonotype appeared a few times. V gene TRBV5-1 combines with J gene TRBJ1-1, with 8 bases aligning to TRBD1. V trimming: 4 bases; J trimming: 8 bases; junction bases outside the gene matches: 4. CDR1 is SGHRS and CDR2 is YFSETQ in the germline V gene. CDR3 length equals 12 residues. CDR3 residues: CASSAGGSEAFF. CDR3 bases: TGCGCCAGCAGCGCAGGGGGCTCGGAAGCTTTCTTT.

The chain carries TRBV4-1 and TRBJ2-7; 16 bases agree with TRBD2. The V gene end was trimmed by 4 bases and the J gene end by 10 bases; junction bases not matched to a gene: 4. This CDR3 spans 14 amino acids. CDR1 and CDR2 from the germline V gene are MGHRA and YSYEKL. The CDR3 DNA sequence: TGCGCCAGCAGCCCGGGACTAGCGGGGGGGCGCCAGTACTTC. It translates to CASSPGLAGGRQYF.